What follows are 13 T cell receptor beta chains derived from one specimen sequenced in a study of blood T cell repertoires in COVID-19. Here immunoSEQ multiplex PCR was the method, and the copy in TCRdb shows in-frame clones only, minus some. The sample has about 240,000 clones, approximately 78% seen once. Sequencing was performed on peripheral blood. The receptors stem from a woman in her sixties or seventies with active or convalescent COVID-19.

This chain connects TRBV7-9 to TRBJ2-7; D is undetermined. Per the germline V gene, CDR1 is SEHNR and CDR2 is FQNEAQ (reference sequence). Trimming removed 0 bases from V and 9 bases from J, with 9 bases in between. CDR3 length: 12 amino acids. In nucleotides, the CDR3 is TGTGCCAGCAGCTTAGCGGAGATGGCGCAGTACTTC. Residues: CASSLAEMAQYF.

Note on this clone: One end of the junction does not line up with germline, which may come from a read error. The chain combines TRBV29-1 with TRBJ2-7; D might be TRBD1 (5 bases). Germline CDR1 reads SQVTM; CDR2 reads ANQGSEA. The CDR3 totals 12 residues. The CDR3 DNA sequence: TGCAGCGTTCTGTCCGGTCCAGGGCCGTTTGTTTTC. As protein: CSVLSGPGPFVF.

J is TRBJ2-5 and V is TRBV18, with D perhaps matching TRBD2 (6 bases). This CDR3 is built from 15 residues. V lost 0 bases and J lost 4, with 12 bases in between. CDR1 is KGHSH, CDR2 LQKENI, per germline. Here the CDR3 DNA reads TGTGCCAGCTCACCACCGGAGGGTGGTCCAGAGACCCAGTACTTC. The encoded protein is CASSPPEGGPETQYF.

The chain is built from TRBV27 and TRBJ2-1; D is possibly TRBD1 (6 bases). The germline CDR1 and CDR2 sequences are MNHEY and SMNVEV (reference sequence). This CDR3 contains 16 residues. The V end was cut by 5 bases, the J end by 3 bases, with 17 bases between. The CDR3 DNA is TGTGCCAGCAGTCCTATAAAGACAGGTCGCTACAATGAGCAGTTCTTC. The encoded protein is CASSPIKTGRYNEQFF.

The chain employs TRBV11-2 and TRBJ2-2; TRBD1 matches 9 bases. V shed 5 bases, J shed 9 bases, and the junction held 13 bases outside the gene matches. The CDR3 covers 16 residues. Germline CDR1 and CDR2: SGHAT and FQNNGV. The chain's CDR3 is CASSPGQGFFVWELFF. CDR3 DNA: TGTGCCAGCAGCCCGGGACAGGGCTTTTTCGTCTGGGAGCTGTTTTTT.

This chain connects TRBV6-5 to TRBJ2-5, with a tentative D call TRBD2 (6 bases). Trimming took 6 bases from V and 4 from J, leaving 15 bases between them. Per germline, CDR1 MNHEY and CDR2 SVGAGI. The CDR3 is 14 amino acids. The CDR3 DNA sequence: TGTGCCAGCAGCGGAACGGAAGCGGGAGAGACCCAGTACTTC. Residues: CASSGTEAGETQYF.

The chain is built from TRBV6-5 and TRBJ1-2; 7 bases are a match to TRBD1. The CDR3 has 15 residues. The germline V gene encodes CDR1 MNHEY and CDR2 SVGAGI. V shed 7 bases, J shed 7 bases, and the junction held 15 bases outside the gene matches. The CDR3 region is CASNLRTGALGGYTF. The CDR3 nucleotides read TGTGCCAGCAACCTACGGACAGGTGCATTAGGTGGCTACACCTTC.

The V and J genes are TRBV28 and TRBJ2-7; TRBD1 agrees at 7 bases. The CDR3 runs 13 residues. Germline V gene sequence: CDR1 MDHEN, CDR2 SYDVKM. V was clipped by 5 bases and J by 2 bases; unmatched bases: 3. CDR3 sequence reads: CASSPGQTYEQYF. In DNA form, the CDR3 reads TGTGCCAGCAGTCCGGGACAGACCTACGAGCAGTACTTC.

This chain joins TRBV27 and TRBJ2-7; 8 bases line up with TRBD2. The CDR3 is 17 residues long. The V gene end was trimmed by 5 bases and the J gene end by 3 bases; junction bases not matched to a gene: 15. Germline values: CDR1 MNHEY, CDR2 SMNVEV (reference sequence). The CDR3 loop is CASSPQPPGGWGYEQYF. The CDR3 DNA reads as TGTGCCAGCAGTCCACAACCGCCGGGGGGGTGGGGCTACGAGCAGTACTTC.

This clone was detected only a few times. The chain is built from TRBV10-2 and TRBJ2-6, with 7 bases matching TRBD2. V lost 3 bases, J lost 2 bases, and 16 bases stayed unmatched. The germline gives CDR1 WSHSY, CDR2 SAAADI. The CDR3 contains 20 residues. CDR3 in amino acids: CASSDQFGGKGEPGANVLTF. The CDR3 DNA follows: TGCGCCAGCAGTGACCAATTCGGGGGGAAAGGGGAGCCTGGGGCCAACGTCCTGACTTTC.

V and J are TRBV6-6 and TRBJ1-4; TRBD1 matches 7 bases. Germline V gives CDR1 MNHNY, CDR2 SVGAGI (reference sequence). Trimming at V came to 6 bases and at J to 4 bases, leaving 11 bases not matched to a gene. The CDR3 runs to 16 residues. The CDR3 spells CASRTTGLSNNEKLFF. The CDR3 coding sequence is TGTGCCAGCAGGACGACAGGGCTGAGTAATAATGAAAAACTGTTTTTT.

This clone is a singleton in its sample. This chain connects TRBV20-1 to TRBJ1-6; the D is unclear. V lost 3 bases and J 7 bases, leaving 13 bases between the germline ends. Germline CDR1 reads DFQATT; CDR2 reads SNEGSKA (reference sequence). This CDR3 region has 14 residues. The CDR3 DNA reads TGCAGTGCTAGTACGACACGAAGCAATTCACCCCTCCACTTT. It codes for CSASTTRSNSPLHF.

This chain connects TRBV5-1 to TRBJ2-3; 9 nucleotides agree with TRBD2. The CDR3 contains 17 residues. V trimming: 0 bases; J trimming: 0 bases; junction bases outside the gene matches: 5. Germline CDR1 reads SGHRS; CDR2 reads YFSETQ. The CDR3 DNA sequence: TGCGCCAGCAGCTTGGGAATAGCGGGGGCCAGCACAGATACGCAGTATTTT. It encodes CASSLGIAGASTDTQYF.